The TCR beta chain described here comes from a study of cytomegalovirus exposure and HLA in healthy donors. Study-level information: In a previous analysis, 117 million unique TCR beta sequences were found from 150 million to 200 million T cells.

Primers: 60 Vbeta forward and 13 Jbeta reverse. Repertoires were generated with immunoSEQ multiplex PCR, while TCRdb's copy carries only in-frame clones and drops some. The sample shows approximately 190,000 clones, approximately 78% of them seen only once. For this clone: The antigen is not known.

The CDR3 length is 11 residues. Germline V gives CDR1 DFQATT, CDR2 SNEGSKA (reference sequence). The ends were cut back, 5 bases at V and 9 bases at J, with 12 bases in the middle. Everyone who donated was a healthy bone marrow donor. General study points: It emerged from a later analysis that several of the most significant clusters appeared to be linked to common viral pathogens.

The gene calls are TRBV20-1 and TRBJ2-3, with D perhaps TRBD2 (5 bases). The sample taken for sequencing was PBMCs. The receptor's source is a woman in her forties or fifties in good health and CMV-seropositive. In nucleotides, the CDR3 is TGCAGTGCTTGGGCGGGCGGCACGCAGTATTTT. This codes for CSAWAGGTQYF.